The present T cell receptor beta chain was sequenced within a study of T cells and copy number aberrations in small-cell lung cancer. TCRdb's table, derived via immunoSEQ multiplex PCR, lists solely in-frame clones and lacks some. The table has approximately 2,000 clones, over 75% seen once. The CDR3 sequence is 16 residues long. With 6 bases clipped from V and 2 bases from J, the junction kept 7 bases outside the gene matches. In germline, CDR1 is LNHDA, CDR2 SQIVND (reference sequence). Sequenced material: tumor tissue. This sequence joins TRBV19 and TRBJ2-6, with 7 nucleotides matching TRBD1. This clonotype was sampled from a man between 60 and 75 years old with small cell lung cancer. CDR3 protein: CASRASDRAGANVLTF. The CDR3 DNA sequence: TGTGCCAGTAGGGCCTCAGACAGGGCTGGGGCCAACGTCCTGACTTTC. Complete variable domain (other parts from reference TRBV19 and TRBJ2-6): DGGITQSPKYLFRKEGQNVTLSCEQNLNHDAMYWYRQDPGQGLRLIYYSQIVNDFQKGDIAEGYSVSREKKESFPLTVTSAQKNPTAFYLCASRASDRAGANVLTFGAGSRLTVL.